Listed below are T cell receptor beta chains from one sample, sequenced in a study of cytomegalovirus exposure and HLA in healthy donors. Generated by immunoSEQ multiplex PCR, the TCRdb table keeps only in-frame clones and is missing some. The sample consists of approximately 200,000 clones, 75% to 85% of them appearing once. Sequences were obtained from PBMCs. The receptors shown here come from a woman aged 50 to 65 in good health and CMV-seronegative. The CDR3 runs from the conserved cysteine through the conserved F or W. The D gene is left open where the match is weak. Size values are once, few and many counts, or a class for expanded clones, and some rows have none.

abundance	v_gene	j_gene	d_gene	CDR3nt	CDR3aa
.	TRBV7-2	TRBJ2-1	.	TGTGCCAGCAGCTCCGCCTTGGGCTATAACAATGAGCAGTTCTTC	CASSSALGYNNEQFF
.	TRBV27	TRBJ2-3	TRBD1	TGTGCCAGCAGTTATCGGACAGGCCGAAGCACAGATACGCAGTATTTT	CASSYRTGRSTDTQYF
.	TRBV7-9	TRBJ2-1	.	TGTGCCAGCAGCTTACAGGGTTCCGTATACAATGAGCAGTTCTTC	CASSLQGSVYNEQFF
once	TRBV28	TRBJ2-1	.	TGTGCCAGCAGTTCCCGCCTAGGCGCCGGGGGAAACAATGAGCAGTTCTTC	CASSSRLGAGGNNEQFF
few	TRBV28	TRBJ1-2	.	TGTGCCAGCTCCAGCGAATCTAACTATGGCTACACCTTC	CASSSESNYGYTF
.	TRBV6-5	TRBJ2-7	.	TGTGCCAGCAGTTACGGTAATAGCGGAACCTACGAGCAGTACTTC	CASSYGNSGTYEQYF
.	TRBV6-5	TRBJ2-1	TRBD2	TGTGCCAGCAGTTACTCGACTAGCGGGGGGGGTGAGCAGTTCTTC	CASSYSTSGGGEQFF
few	TRBV7-8	TRBJ2-1	TRBD1	TGTGCCAGCATAGGGGGCGGTTCCTACAATGAGCAGTTCTTC	CASIGGGSYNEQFF
once	TRBV27	TRBJ2-1	.	TGTGCCAGCATGAGTAGGGCTAGAGGAGGGTATGAGCAGTTCTTC	CASMSRARGGYEQFF
.	TRBV18	TRBJ2-5	.	TGTGCCAGCTCACCACCGCAGGGGAGTTCGGGAGAGACCCAGTACTTC	CASSPPQGSSGETQYF
.	TRBV29-1	TRBJ1-2	.	TGCAGCGTTGGGGAGGCCGATGGCTACACCTTC	CSVGEADGYTF
.	TRBV7-3	TRBJ2-1	TRBD2	TGTGCCAGCAGCCGGCGCGGCGGGACTAGCGGATATAATGAGCAGTTCTTC	CASSRRGGTSGYNEQFF
.	TRBV6-1	TRBJ2-1	.	TGTGCCAGCAGTGAATACTCCCGATTCTTC	CASSEYSRFF
.	TRBV5-1	TRBJ1-2	TRBD1	TGCGCCAGCAGCTGGGGGGACAGAACCTATGGCCACACCTTC	CASSWGDRTYGHTF
.	TRBV6-6	TRBJ2-2	.	TGTGCCAGCAGTTACCTCGACACCGGGGAGCTGTTTTTT	CASSYLDTGELFF
.	TRBV27	TRBJ1-5	TRBD1	TGTGCCAGCAGTACCCTACAGGGGCAAAATCAGCCCCAGCATTTT	CASSTLQGQNQPQHF
.	TRBV18	TRBJ2-7	TRBD2	TGTGCCAGCTCCCCGCGGGTGACGGGGGGCTACGAGCAGTACTTC	CASSPRVTGGYEQYF
.	TRBV6-5	TRBJ2-3	TRBD1	TGTGCCAGCAGCCCCCACGGTAGCAGGGGGGATACGCAGTATTTT	CASSPHGSRGDTQYF
.	TRBV6-1	TRBJ2-7	TRBD1	TGTGCCAGCGGAGGGACAGGGGTTTACGAGCAGTACTTC	CASGGTGVYEQYF
.	TRBV6-1	TRBJ2-7	.	TGTGCCAGCAGTGTCGGTTACGAGCAGTACTTC	CASSVGYEQYF
.	TRBV11-2	TRBJ2-3	TRBD2	TGTGCCAGCAGGAGAGTTAGCGGGAGGCCCACAGATACGCAGTATTTT	CASRRVSGRPTDTQYF